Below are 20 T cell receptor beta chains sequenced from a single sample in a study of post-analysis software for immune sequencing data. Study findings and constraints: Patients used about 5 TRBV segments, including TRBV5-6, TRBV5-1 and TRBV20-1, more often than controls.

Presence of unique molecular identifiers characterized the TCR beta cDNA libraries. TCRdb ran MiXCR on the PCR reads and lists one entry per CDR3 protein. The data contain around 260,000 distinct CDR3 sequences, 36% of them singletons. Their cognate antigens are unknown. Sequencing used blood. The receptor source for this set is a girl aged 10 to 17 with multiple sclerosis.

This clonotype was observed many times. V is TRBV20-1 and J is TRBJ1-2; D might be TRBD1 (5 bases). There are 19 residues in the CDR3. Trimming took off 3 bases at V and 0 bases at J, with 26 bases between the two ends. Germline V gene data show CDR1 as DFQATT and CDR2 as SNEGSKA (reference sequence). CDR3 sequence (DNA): TGCAGTGCTAGGAGTGGGACCGGACCTTTTTCTCTGGCTAACTATGGCTACACCTTC. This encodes CSARSGTGPFSLANYGYTF.

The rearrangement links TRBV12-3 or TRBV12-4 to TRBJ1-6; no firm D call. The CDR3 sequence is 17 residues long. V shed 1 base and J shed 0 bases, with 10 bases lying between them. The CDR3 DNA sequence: TGTGCCAGCAGTTTAGAGACGGGAAGCTCCTATAATTCACCCCTCCACTTT. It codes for CASSLETGSSYNSPLHF.

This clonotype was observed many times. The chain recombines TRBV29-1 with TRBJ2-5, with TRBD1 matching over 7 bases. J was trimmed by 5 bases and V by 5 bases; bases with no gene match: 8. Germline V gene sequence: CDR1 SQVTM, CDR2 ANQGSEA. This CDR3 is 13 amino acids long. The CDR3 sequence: CSVKQGILETQYF. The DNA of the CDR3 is TGCAGCGTTAAACAGGGGATACTCGAGACCCAGTACTTC.

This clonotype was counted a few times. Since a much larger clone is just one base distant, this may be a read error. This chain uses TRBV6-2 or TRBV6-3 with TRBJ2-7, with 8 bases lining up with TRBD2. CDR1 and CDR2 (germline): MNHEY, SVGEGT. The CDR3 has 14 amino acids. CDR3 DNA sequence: TGTACCAGCATCCCGGGACTAGGAGTCTACGAGCAGTACTTC. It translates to CTSIPGLGVYEQYF.

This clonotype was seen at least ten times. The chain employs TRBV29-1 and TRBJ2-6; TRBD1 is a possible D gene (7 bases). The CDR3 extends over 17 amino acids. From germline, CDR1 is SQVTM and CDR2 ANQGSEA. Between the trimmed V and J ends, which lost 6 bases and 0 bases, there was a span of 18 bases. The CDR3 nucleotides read TGCAGCGTCGATGACAGGGAGGTCGACTCTGGGGCCAACGTCCTGACTTTC. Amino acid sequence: CSVDDREVDSGANVLTF.

This chain's CDR3 is CATSRERVPREKLFF. The CDR3 DNA follows: TGTGCCACCAGCAGAGAAAGGGTACCACGTGAAAAACTGTTTTTT. The V call is TRBV15, the J call TRBJ1-4; D ambiguous. The germline V and J ends were trimmed by 0 bases and 7 bases, with 12 bases remaining between them. Germline loops: CDR1 LNHNV, CDR2 YYDKDF (reference sequence). The CDR3 is 15 residues long.

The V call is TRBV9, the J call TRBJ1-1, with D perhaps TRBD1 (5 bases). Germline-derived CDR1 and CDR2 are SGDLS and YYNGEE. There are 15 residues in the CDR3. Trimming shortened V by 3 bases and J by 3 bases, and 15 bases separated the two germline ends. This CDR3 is CASSEGRWGDTEAFF. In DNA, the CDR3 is TGTGCCAGCAGCGAGGGGCGCTGGGGTGACACTGAAGCTTTCTTT. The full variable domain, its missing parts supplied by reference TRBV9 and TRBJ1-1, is DSGVTQTPKHLITATGQRVTLRCSPRSGDLSVYWYQQSLDQGLQFLIQYYNGEERAKGNILERFSAQQFPDLHSELNLSSLELGDSALYFCASSEGRWGDTEAFFGQGTRLTVV.

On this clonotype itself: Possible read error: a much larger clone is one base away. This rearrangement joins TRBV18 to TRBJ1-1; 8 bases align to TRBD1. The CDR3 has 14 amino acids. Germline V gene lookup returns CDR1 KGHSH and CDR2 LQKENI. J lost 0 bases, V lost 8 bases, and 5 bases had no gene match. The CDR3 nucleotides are TGTGCCAGCGCGGTGGACAGGGTGAACACTGAAGCTTTCTTT. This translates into CASAVDRVNTEAFF.

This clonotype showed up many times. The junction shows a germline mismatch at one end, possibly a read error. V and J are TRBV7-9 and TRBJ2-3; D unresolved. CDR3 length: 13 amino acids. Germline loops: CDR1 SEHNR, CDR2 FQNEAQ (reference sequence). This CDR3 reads CASSPGGTDTQYF. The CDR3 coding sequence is TGCGCCAGCAGCCCCGGTGGCACAGATACGCAGTATTTT.

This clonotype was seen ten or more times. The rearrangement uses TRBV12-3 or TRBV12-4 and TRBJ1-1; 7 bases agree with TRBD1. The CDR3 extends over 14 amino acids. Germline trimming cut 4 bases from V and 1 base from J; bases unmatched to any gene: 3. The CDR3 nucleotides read TGTGCCAGCAGTTGGGGACAGCGGAACACTGAAGCTTTCTTT. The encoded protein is CASSWGQRNTEAFF.

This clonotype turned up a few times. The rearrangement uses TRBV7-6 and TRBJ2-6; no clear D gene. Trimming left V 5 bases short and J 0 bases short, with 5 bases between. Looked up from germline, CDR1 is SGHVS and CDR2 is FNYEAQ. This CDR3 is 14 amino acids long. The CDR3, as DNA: TGTGCCAGCAGCGGTAGCTCTGGGGCCAACGTCCTGACTTTC. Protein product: CASSGSSGANVLTF.

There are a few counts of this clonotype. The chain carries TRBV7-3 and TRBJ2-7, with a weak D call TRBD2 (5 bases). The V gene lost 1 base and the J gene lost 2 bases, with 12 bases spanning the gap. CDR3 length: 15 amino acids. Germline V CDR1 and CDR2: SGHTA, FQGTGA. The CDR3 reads CASSLMGSGTYEQYF. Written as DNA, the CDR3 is TGTGCCAGCAGCTTAATGGGAAGCGGAACCTACGAGCAGTACTTC.

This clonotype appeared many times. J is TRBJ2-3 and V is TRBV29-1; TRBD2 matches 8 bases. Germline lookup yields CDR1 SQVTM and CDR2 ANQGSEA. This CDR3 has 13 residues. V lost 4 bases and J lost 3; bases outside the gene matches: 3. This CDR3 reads CSVAGLATDTQYF. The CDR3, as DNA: TGCAGCGTTGCCGGACTAGCTACAGATACGCAGTATTTT.

The CDR3 region is CSGWDGAYEQYF. The CDR3 DNA is TGCAGCGGCTGGGACGGCGCCTACGAGCAGTACTTC. The chain is built from TRBV29-1 and TRBJ2-7; either TRBD1 or TRBD2 may supply D (5 bases each). The germline V gene encodes CDR1 SQVTM and CDR2 ANQGSEA. The V and J ends lost 7 bases and 2 bases respectively, with 12 bases between them. The CDR3 contains 12 residues.

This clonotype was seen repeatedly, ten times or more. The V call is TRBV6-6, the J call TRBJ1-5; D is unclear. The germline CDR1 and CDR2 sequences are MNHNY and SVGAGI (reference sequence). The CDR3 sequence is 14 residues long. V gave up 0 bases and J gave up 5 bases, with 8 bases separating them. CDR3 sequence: CASSYSTLDQPQHF. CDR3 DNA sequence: TGTGCCAGCAGTTACTCGACCCTCGATCAGCCCCAGCATTTT.

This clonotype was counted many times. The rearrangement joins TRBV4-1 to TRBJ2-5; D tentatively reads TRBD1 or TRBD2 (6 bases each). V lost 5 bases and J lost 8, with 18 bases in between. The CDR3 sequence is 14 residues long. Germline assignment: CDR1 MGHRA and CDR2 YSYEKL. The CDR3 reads CASSSRTTGATQYF. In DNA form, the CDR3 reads TGCGCCAGCAGCTCCCGGACGACGGGGGCAACCCAGTACTTC.

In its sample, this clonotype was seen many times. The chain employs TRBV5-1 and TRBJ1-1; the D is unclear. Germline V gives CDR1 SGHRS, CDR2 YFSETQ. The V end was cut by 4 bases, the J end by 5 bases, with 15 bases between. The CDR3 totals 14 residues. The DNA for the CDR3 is TGCGCCAGCAGCACCGGGCAGGCGGGGACTGAAGCTTTCTTT. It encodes CASSTGQAGTEAFF.

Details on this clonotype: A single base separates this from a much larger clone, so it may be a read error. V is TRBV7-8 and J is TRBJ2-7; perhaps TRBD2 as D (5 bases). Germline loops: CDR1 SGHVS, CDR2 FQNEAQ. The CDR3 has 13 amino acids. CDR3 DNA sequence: TGTGCCGGCAGCTTAGCGCACGAGGTCGAGCAGTACTTC. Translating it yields CAGSLAHEVEQYF.

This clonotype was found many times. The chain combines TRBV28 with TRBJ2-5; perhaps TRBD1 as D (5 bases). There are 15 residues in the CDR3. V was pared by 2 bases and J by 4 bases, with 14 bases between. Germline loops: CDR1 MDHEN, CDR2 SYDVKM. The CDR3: CASSLKYTQGETQYF. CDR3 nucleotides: TGTGCCAGCAGTTTAAAGTACACCCAGGGAGAGACCCAGTACTTC.

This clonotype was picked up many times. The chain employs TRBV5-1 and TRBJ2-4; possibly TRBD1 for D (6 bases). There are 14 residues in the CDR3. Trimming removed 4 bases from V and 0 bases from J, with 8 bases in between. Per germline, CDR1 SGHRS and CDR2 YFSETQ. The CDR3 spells CASSAGEAKNIQYF. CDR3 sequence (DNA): TGCGCCAGCAGCGCAGGGGAAGCCAAAAACATTCAGTACTTC.